Listed below are T cell receptor beta chains from one sample, sequenced in a study of shared clonotypes between healthy human individuals. Sequencing was performed with immunoSEQ multiplex PCR; in TCRdb, only in-frame clones are kept and a portion is missing. In the table there are millions of clones, 85% to 95% of which are singletons. The source material was naive CD4+ T cells sorted from blood. Source of these receptors: a man aged 18 to 29 in good health. Both conserved end residues are part of each CDR3. Fields, in order: clone size, V gene, D gene, J gene, CDR3 length, CDR3 DNA, CDR3 protein. A D gene is named only where the DNA matches it firmly. Some rows have no size entry. The others give once, few or many, or a class for an expanded clone.

size: -; V: TRBV19; D: -; J: TRBJ2-7; length: 12; DNA: TGTGCCAGTAGAAGACAGGGAGGCGAGCAGTACTTC; CDR3: CASRRQGGEQYF
size: -; V: TRBV6-5; D: -; J: TRBJ1-3; length: 16; DNA: TGTGCCAGCAGTTACTCGAATCCAGGGGTGGGAAACACCATATATTTT; CDR3: CASSYSNPGVGNTIYF
size: -; V: TRBV11-2; D: TRBD2; J: TRBJ2-5; length: 17; DNA: TGTGCCAGCAGCTTAGGAGGTAGCGGGAGTTCGAAGGAGACCCAGTACTTC; CDR3: CASSLGGSGSSKETQYF
size: -; V: TRBV30; D: -; J: TRBJ2-7; length: 12; DNA: TGTGCCCGTGGAGCGGAGAACTACGAGCAGTACTTC; CDR3: CARGAENYEQYF
size: -; V: TRBV5-1; D: -; J: TRBJ2-7; length: 12; DNA: TGCGCCAGCAGCTTGACCCCCGGTGAGCAGTACTTC; CDR3: CASSLTPGEQYF
size: many; V: TRBV30; D: TRBD1; J: TRBJ1-3; length: 14; DNA: TGTGCCTGGAGTTCAGGGGGGAATGGAAACACCATATATTTT; CDR3: CAWSSGGNGNTIYF
size: -; V: TRBV6-6; D: TRBD1; J: TRBJ1-5; length: 15; DNA: TGTGCCAGCAGTTACCCGCCCAGGGGGGATCAGCCCCAGCATTTT; CDR3: CASSYPPRGDQPQHF
size: once; V: TRBV7-2; D: TRBD2; J: TRBJ2-5; length: 16; DNA: TGTGCCAGCAGCCTGGCCAGCGGGGGGGCATGGGAGACCCAGTACTTC; CDR3: CASSLASGGAWETQYF
size: -; V: TRBV5-1; D: TRBD1; J: TRBJ2-7; length: 18; DNA: TGCGCCAGCAGCTTATTTCCGACCGGGACAGGGACGTTCTACGAGCAGTACTTC; CDR3: CASSLFPTGTGTFYEQYF
size: -; V: TRBV27; D: TRBD1; J: TRBJ1-6; length: 13; DNA: TGTGCCAGCAGGACAGGGAATAATTCACCCCTCCACTTT; CDR3: CASRTGNNSPLHF
size: -; V: TRBV7-2; D: -; J: TRBJ1-1; length: 16; DNA: TGTGCCAGCAGCTTAGCCACAGCATGGACTAACACTGAAGCTTTCTTT; CDR3: CASSLATAWTNTEAFF
size: -; V: TRBV30; D: -; J: TRBJ2-1; length: 14; DNA: TGTGCCTGGAGCACAGGGTCAACCTACAATGAGCAGTTCTTC; CDR3: CAWSTGSTYNEQFF
size: -; V: TRBV30; D: TRBD2; J: TRBJ2-7; length: 12; DNA: TGTGCCTGGGGGGACGGGAGGGGCGAGCAGTACTTC; CDR3: CAWGDGRGEQYF
size: -; V: TRBV25-1; D: TRBD1; J: TRBJ1-1; length: 14; DNA: TGTGCCAGCTCCACGGACAGGATTAGGACTGAAGCTTTCTTT; CDR3: CASSTDRIRTEAFF
size: -; V: TRBV5-4; D: TRBD1; J: TRBJ1-1; length: 16; DNA: TGTGCCAGCAGCTTGTCCGGGACAGGGGGCTGGACTGAAGCTTTCTTT; CDR3: CASSLSGTGGWTEAFF
size: -; V: TRBV5-1; D: TRBD2; J: TRBJ2-1; length: 17; DNA: TGCGCCAGCACCGGACTAGCGGGCGGGAGTTTTTACAATGAGCAGTTCTTC; CDR3: CASTGLAGGSFYNEQFF
size: -; V: TRBV5-4; D: -; J: TRBJ2-7; length: 12; DNA: TGTGCCAGCAGCTCTTTTCAGAGCGGGCAGTACTTC; CDR3: CASSSFQSGQYF
size: once; V: TRBV7-2; D: -; J: TRBJ1-6; length: 16; DNA: TGTGCCAGCAGCCCCAGAATTGGGCATTATAATTCACCCCTCCACTTT; CDR3: CASSPRIGHYNSPLHF
size: -; V: TRBV7-9; D: -; J: TRBJ2-2; length: 16; DNA: TGTGCCAGCAGCTTACGACAGCTACTGAACACCGGGGAGCTGTTTTTT; CDR3: CASSLRQLLNTGELFF
size: -; V: TRBV7-7; D: TRBD1; J: TRBJ2-1; length: 15; DNA: TGTGCTAGCAGCCCGACCGAACAGGGGCGGAATGAGCAGTTCTTC; CDR3: CASSPTEQGRNEQFF
size: -; V: TRBV28; D: TRBD2; J: TRBJ2-7; length: 14; DNA: TGTGCCAGCATCTCGGGGGGGCACTCCTACGAGCAGTACTTC; CDR3: CASISGGHSYEQYF
size: -; V: TRBV5-1; D: TRBD1; J: TRBJ1-6; length: 15; DNA: TGCGCCAGCAAAGCCGGGGGACAGGATAATTCACCCCTCCACTTT; CDR3: CASKAGGQDNSPLHF
size: -; V: TRBV5-1; D: TRBD1; J: TRBJ2-7; length: 14; DNA: TGCGCCAGCAGCTTAACGGGACAGGCCCGCGAGCAGTACTTC; CDR3: CASSLTGQAREQYF
size: -; V: TRBV14; D: -; J: TRBJ1-5; length: 13; DNA: TGTGCCAGCAGCCAGGGTCGCAATCAGCCCCAGCATTTT; CDR3: CASSQGRNQPQHF
size: -; V: TRBV19; D: TRBD2; J: TRBJ2-7; length: 16; DNA: TGTGCCAGTAAGCCCGGGACTAGCGGGGACTCCTACGAGCAGTACTTC; CDR3: CASKPGTSGDSYEQYF
size: -; V: TRBV2; D: -; J: TRBJ1-3; length: 11; DNA: TGTGCCGAGGGGTCCGGAAACACCATATATTTT; CDR3: CAEGSGNTIYF